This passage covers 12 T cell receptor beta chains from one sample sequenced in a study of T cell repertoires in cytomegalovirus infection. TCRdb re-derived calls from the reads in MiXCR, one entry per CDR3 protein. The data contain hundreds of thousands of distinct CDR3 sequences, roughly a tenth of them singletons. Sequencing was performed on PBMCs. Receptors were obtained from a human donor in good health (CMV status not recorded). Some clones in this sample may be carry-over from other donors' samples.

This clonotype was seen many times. This CDR3 reads CSARAAVDQPQHF. The CDR3 DNA follows: TGCAGTGCCCGAGCCGCGGTAGATCAGCCCCAGCATTTT. The chain is built from TRBV20-1 and TRBJ1-5; unclear D gene. The V gene lost 6 bases and the J gene lost 5 bases, with 14 bases spanning the gap. The CDR3 has 13 amino acids. Per germline, CDR1 DFQATT and CDR2 SNEGSKA (reference sequence).

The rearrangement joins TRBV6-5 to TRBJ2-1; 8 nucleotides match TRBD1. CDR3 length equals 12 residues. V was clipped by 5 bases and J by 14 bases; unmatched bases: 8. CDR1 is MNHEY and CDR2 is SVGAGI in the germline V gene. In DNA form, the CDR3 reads TGTGCCAGCAGTCACGGACAGGGAAGGGAGTTCTTC. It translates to CASSHGQGREFF.

CDR3 residues: CASGLGGSGNTIYF. CDR3 nucleotides: TGTGCTAGTGGTTTGGGGGGTTCTGGAAACACCATATATTTT. The chain has TRBV12-5 and TRBJ1-3; D not certain. The CDR3 covers 14 residues. Trimming shortened V by 1 base and J by 1 base, and 5 bases separated the two germline ends. Germline V CDR1 and CDR2: LGHNT, FRNRAP.

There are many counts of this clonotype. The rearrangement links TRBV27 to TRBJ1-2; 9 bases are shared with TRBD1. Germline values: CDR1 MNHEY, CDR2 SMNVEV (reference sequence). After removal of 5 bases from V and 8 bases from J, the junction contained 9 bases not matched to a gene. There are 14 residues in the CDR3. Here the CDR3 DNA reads TGTGCCAGCAGTCCCGGACAGGGGTCGCCCGGCTACACCTTC. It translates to CASSPGQGSPGYTF.

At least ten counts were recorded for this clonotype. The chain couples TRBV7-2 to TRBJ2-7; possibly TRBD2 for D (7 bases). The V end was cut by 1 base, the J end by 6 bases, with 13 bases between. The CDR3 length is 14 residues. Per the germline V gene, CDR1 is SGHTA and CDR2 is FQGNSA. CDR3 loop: CASSLGGGASEQYV. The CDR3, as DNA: TGTGCCAGCAGCTTAGGGGGGGGGGCCAGCGAGCAGTACGTC.

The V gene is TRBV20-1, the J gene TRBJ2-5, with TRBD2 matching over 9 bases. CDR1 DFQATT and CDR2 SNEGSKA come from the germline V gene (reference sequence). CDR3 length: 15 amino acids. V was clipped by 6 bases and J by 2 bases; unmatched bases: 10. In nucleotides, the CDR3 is TGCAGTGCCGCCCCGGGACTAGCTCCTCAAGAGACCCAGTACTTC. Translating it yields CSAAPGLAPQETQYF.

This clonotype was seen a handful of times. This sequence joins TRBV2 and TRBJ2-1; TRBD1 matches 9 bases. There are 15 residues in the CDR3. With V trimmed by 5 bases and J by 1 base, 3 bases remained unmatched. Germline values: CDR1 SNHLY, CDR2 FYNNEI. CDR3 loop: CASSKDRGSYNEQFF. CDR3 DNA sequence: TGTGCCAGCAGTAAGGACAGGGGATCCTACAATGAGCAGTTCTTC.

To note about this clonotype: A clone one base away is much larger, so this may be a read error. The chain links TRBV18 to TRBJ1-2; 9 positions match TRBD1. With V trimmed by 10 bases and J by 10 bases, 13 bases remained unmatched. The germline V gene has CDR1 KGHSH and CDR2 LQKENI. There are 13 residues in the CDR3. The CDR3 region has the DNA TGTGCCAACTCGCCCGGGACAGGGTTCGACTACACCTTC. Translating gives CANSPGTGFDYTF.

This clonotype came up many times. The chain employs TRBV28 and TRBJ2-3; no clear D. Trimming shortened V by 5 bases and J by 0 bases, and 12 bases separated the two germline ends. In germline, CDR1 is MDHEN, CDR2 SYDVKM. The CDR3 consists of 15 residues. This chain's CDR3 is CASSGTLTSTDTQYF. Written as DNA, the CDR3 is TGTGCCAGCAGTGGAACATTAACTAGCACAGATACGCAGTATTTT.

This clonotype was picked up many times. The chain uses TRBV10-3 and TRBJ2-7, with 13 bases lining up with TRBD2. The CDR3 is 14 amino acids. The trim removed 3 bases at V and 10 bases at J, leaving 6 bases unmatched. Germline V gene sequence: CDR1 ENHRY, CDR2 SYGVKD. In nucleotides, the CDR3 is TGTGCCATCAGTGAAGAGACTAGCGGGGGGAGACAGTACTTC. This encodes CAISEETSGGRQYF.

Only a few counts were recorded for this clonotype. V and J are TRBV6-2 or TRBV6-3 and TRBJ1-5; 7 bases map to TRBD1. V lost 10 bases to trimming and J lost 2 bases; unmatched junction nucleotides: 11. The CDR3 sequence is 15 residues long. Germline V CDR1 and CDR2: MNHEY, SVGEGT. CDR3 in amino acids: CATFPEGQGNQPQHF. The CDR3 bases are TGTGCCACCTTTCCCGAAGGACAGGGCAATCAGCCCCAGCATTTT.

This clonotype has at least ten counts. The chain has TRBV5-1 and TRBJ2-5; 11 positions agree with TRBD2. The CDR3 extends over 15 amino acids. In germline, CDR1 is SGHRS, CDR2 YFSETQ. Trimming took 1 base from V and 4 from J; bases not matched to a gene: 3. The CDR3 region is CASSLLGLAVETQYF. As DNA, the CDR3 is TGCGCCAGCAGCTTGCTGGGACTAGCGGTAGAGACCCAGTACTTC.